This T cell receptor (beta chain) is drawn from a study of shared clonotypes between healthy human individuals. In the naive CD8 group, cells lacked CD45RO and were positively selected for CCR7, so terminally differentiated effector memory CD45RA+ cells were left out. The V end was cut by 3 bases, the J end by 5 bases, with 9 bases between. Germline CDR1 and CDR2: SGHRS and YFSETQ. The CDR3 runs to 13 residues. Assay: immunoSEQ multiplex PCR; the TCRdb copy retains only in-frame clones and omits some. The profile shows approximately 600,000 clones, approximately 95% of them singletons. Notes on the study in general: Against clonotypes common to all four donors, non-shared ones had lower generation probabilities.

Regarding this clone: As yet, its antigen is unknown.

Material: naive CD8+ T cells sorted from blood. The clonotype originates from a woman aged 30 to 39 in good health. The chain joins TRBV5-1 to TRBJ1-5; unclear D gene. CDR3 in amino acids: CASSSADDQPQHF. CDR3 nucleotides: TGCGCCAGCAGCTCAGCGGACGATCAGCCCCAGCATTTT.